Listed below are T cell receptor beta chains from one sample, sequenced in a study of T cell changes during pregnancy in multiple sclerosis. Some clones are missing from TCRdb's copy, which holds only in-frame ones; the method was immunoSEQ multiplex PCR. This sample has fewer than 140,000 clones, with roughly 89% found just once. Specimen: peripheral blood, collected before pregnancy. These receptors originate from a female donor with multiple sclerosis, enrolled in a pregnancy study. CDR3s include the opening cysteine and the closing phenylalanine or tryptophan. Part of the rows lack a size; the others show once, few, many or a class for expanded clones.

.,TRBV19,TRBJ1-5,CASSWSRFNQPQHF
.,TRBV18,TRBJ2-2,CASSLQLDTGELFF
.,TRBV6-1,TRBJ1-3,CASSVDRGRNTIYF
.,TRBV19,TRBJ1-5,CASSIERDGPQHF
once,TRBV5-1,TRBJ1-2,CASGMDPATDRLWGYTF
.,TRBV7-9,TRBJ2-2,CASSLYNSPGELFF
.,TRBV27,TRBJ1-2,CASSPDGNYGYTF
.,TRBV25-1,TRBJ1-4,CASSDLDRRDEKLFF
.,TRBV5-6,TRBJ2-7,CASSSGQGYYEQYF
.,TRBV27,TRBJ1-1,CASGRTRNTEAFF
.,TRBV7-6,TRBJ1-5,CASSEQGGQPQHF
.,TRBV6-5,TRBJ2-1,CASSYSRSLYNEQFF
.,TRBV19,TRBJ1-2,CASKGQNYGYTF
.,TRBV28,TRBJ2-1,CATKGLAFYNEQFF
few,TRBV28,TRBJ1-1,CASSLPSNTEAFF
once,TRBV7-8,TRBJ2-7,CASSLGPVLAGLSYEQYF
.,TRBV28,TRBJ2-2,CASSETGDTGELFF
.,TRBV7-8,TRBJ2-2,CASSLVITANTGELFF
.,TRBV7-9,TRBJ1-3,CASSPTGSSGNTIYF
.,TRBV28,TRBJ1-4,CASNQDRSSEKLFF
.,TRBV19,TRBJ2-1,CASSIGTSKNEQFF
.,TRBV30,TRBJ1-1,CAWSKGGDTEAFF
.,TRBV12-5,TRBJ1-2,CASGGGKGKDLSGNYGYTF
.,TRBV2,TRBJ1-6,CASARGASYNSPLHF
.,TRBV19,TRBJ1-2,CASSMNNRGDYGYTF
.,TRBV27,TRBJ2-2,CASTQEYSARGELFF
.,TRBV7-9,TRBJ2-5,CASSYYETQYF
.,TRBV7-9,TRBJ2-6,CASSLSGGHSGANVLTF
.,TRBV9,TRBJ2-7,CASSLDRAHEQYF
.,TRBV20-1,TRBJ2-7,CSALDKYEQYF
once,TRBV2,TRBJ1-3,CASSRDQTGGNTIYF
.,TRBV11-2,TRBJ2-2,CASSRGTLANTGELFF
once,TRBV10-3,TRBJ1-1,CAIRLDRELHTEAFF
.,TRBV11-1,TRBJ2-7,CASSLGRGYEQYF
.,TRBV5-6,TRBJ2-1,CASSLGLAGGPTRDNEQFF
.,TRBV4-2,TRBJ1-1,CASSPRQGASEAFF
once,TRBV7-9,TRBJ1-2,CASSREGRGKVFGGYTF
.,TRBV28,TRBJ1-2,CASSLPPLQTNYGYTF
.,TRBV30,TRBJ2-7,CAAEPGSYEQYF
.,TRBV7-2,TRBJ2-7,CASSLYMGRGEQYF
few,TRBV10-3,TRBJ1-2,CAIRGGESYGYTF
.,TRBV30,TRBJ1-5,CAWSAHTSNQPQHF
.,TRBV6-1,TRBJ1-2,CASSEEGMLGYGYTF
.,TRBV2,TRBJ2-7,CASTLSQGYEQYF
once,TRBV18,TRBJ1-5,CASSPDIRGQPQHF
once,TRBV6-1,TRBJ2-1,CASKYPSVDEQFF